This TCR beta chain was sequenced in a study of graft-versus-host responses after intestinal transplantation. Study at large: Following induction with anti-thymocyte globulin, all recipients were given tacrolimus and steroids for about 3 years. Study observations and caveats: Within the allografts of patients who had graft-donor T cell macrochimerism, graft-versus-host to host-versus-graft clonal ratios were high.

As concerns this clone: The antigen remains undetermined.

Libraries were prepared by immunoSEQ multiplex PCR; TCRdb keeps only in-frame clonotypes and omits some of them. The table shows nearly 100,000 clones, with around 90% occurring only once. The source material was PBMCs, sampled roughly 450 days after intestinal transplant. This clonotype was sampled from a human patient who received an intestinal transplant, so some T cells may come from the graft donor.

CDR3 loop: CASSPTGLGYGYTF. The CDR3 nucleotides are TGCGCCAGCAGCCCTACAGGGCTAGGCTATGGCTACACCTTC. This rearrangement joins TRBV5-1 to TRBJ1-2; weak D call: TRBD1 (6 bases). Germline-derived CDR1 and CDR2 are SGHRS and YFSETQ. The CDR3 contains 14 residues. V shed 4 bases and J shed 4 bases, with 14 bases lying between them.